What follows are 6 T cell receptor beta chains derived from one specimen sequenced in a study of blood T cell repertoires in COVID-19. The data were produced by immunoSEQ multiplex PCR, yet TCRdb's version contains in-frame clones alone and is incomplete. The sample shows some 320,000 clones, 89% of them seen only once. The sequencing input was PBMCs or T cells enriched from blood (not recorded which). These receptors all stem from a woman in her forties or fifties who had been exposed to COVID-19.

This clone showed up just a few times. The chain carries TRBV28 and TRBJ1-1, with TRBD1 as a possible D gene (6 bases). The germline CDR1 and CDR2 sequences are MDHEN and SYDVKM. The CDR3 has 15 residues. Trimming shortened V by 2 bases and J by 2 bases, and 12 bases separated the two germline ends. In DNA, the CDR3 is TGTGCCAGCAGTTTACCCCCGACAGGTAACACTGAAGCTTTCTTT. Translating it yields CASSLPPTGNTEAFF. Variable domain in full (rest from reference TRBV28 and TRBJ1-1): DVKVTQSSRYLVKRTGEKVFLECVQDMDHENMFWYRQDPGLGLRLIYFSYDVKMKEKGDIPEGYSVSREKKERFSLILESASTNQTSMYLCASSLPPTGNTEAFFGQGTRLTVV.

This chain joins TRBV2 and TRBJ1-5; D call uncertain. V dropped 6 bases and J dropped 0 bases, with 12 bases sitting between them. The CDR3 extends over 15 amino acids. Germline V gene lookup returns CDR1 SNHLY and CDR2 FYNNEI. CDR3: CASRFRHSSNQPQHF. The CDR3 DNA is TGTGCCAGCAGATTCAGACATAGTAGCAATCAGCCCCAGCATTTT.

The genes are TRBV30 and TRBJ1-2; D unresolved. V was trimmed by 1 base and J by 0 bases, leaving 15 bases between them. This CDR3 has 16 residues. Germline V lookup: CDR1 GTSNPN, CDR2 SVGIG (reference sequence). CDR3 nucleotides: TGTGCCTGGAGTGCAAAACGAGGGTCTGCTAACTATGGCTACACCTTC. Translating it yields CAWSAKRGSANYGYTF.

Concerning this clone itself: This CDR3 is also generated by other DNA sequences in the sample. The chain is built from TRBV10-3 and TRBJ1-5; D is perhaps TRBD1 (6 bases). Germline loops: CDR1 ENHRY, CDR2 SYGVKD. The V gene lost 3 bases and the J gene lost 0 bases, with 6 bases spanning the gap. This CDR3 has 14 amino acids. CDR3 sequence reads: CAISDRGSNQPQHF. CDR3 DNA sequence: TGTGCCATCAGTGACAGGGGTAGCAATCAGCCCCAGCATTTT.

The rearrangement links TRBV10-2 to TRBJ1-1; possibly TRBD1 for D (5 bases). V lost 0 bases to trimming and J lost 8 bases, with 19 bases between them. CDR1 WSHSY and CDR2 SAAADI come from the germline V gene. CDR3 size: 16 residues. CDR3 coding DNA: TGCGCCAGCAGTGAGTCGAAGGGGTTCGGCCACATAGAAGCTTTCTTT. It specifies CASSESKGFGHIEAFF.

The rearrangement uses TRBV7-9 and TRBJ1-2, with TRBD1 matching 8 bases. CDR1 and CDR2 (germline): SEHNR, FQNEAQ (reference sequence). There are 13 residues in the CDR3. V was pared by 6 bases and J by 5 bases, with 5 bases of the junction left unmatched. The CDR3 DNA sequence: TGTGCCAGCAGTATCACAGGGGGGTATGGCTACACCTTC. Protein sequence: CASSITGGYGYTF.